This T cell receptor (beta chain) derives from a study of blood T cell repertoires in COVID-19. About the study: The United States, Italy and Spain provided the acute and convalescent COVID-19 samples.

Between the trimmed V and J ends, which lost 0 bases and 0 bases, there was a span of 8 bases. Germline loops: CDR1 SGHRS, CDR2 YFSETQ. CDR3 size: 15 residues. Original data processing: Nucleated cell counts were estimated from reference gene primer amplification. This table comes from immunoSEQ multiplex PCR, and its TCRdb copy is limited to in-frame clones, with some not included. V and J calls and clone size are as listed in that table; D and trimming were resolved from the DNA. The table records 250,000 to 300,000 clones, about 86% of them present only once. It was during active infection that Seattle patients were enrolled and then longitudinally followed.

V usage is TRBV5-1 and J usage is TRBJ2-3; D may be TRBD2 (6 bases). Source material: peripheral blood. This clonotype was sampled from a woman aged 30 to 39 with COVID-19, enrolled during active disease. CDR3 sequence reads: CASSLGSGSTDTQYF. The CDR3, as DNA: TGCGCCAGCAGCTTGGGGAGCGGGAGCACAGATACGCAGTATTTT. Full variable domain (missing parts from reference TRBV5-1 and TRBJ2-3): KAGVTQTPRYLIKTRGQQVTLSCSPISGHRSVSWYQQTPGQGLQFLFEYFSETQRNKGNFPGRFSGRQFSNSRSEMNVSTLELGDSALYLCASSLGSGSTDTQYFGPGTRLTVL.